The 26 T cell receptor beta chains below come from one sample, sequenced in a study of blood T cells in healthy people across ages. Combining a sample-barcoded 5' primer with a J-beta primer mix, a second PCR ran for about 6 to 12 cycles. TCRdb re-analysed the 5' RACE reads in MiXCR, keeping a single row per CDR3 protein. The table lists more than 800,000 distinct CDR3 sequences, more than 25% of them singletons, with approximately 15% in the top ten. The source material was blood. The source of these receptors is a woman older than 75 in good health.

This clonotype has at least ten counts. The rearrangement joins TRBV6-5 to TRBJ2-4, with D perhaps matching TRBD1 (5 bases). This CDR3 region has 13 residues. Trimming removed 6 bases at V and 5 bases at J, with 11 bases between. The germline V gene has CDR1 MNHEY and CDR2 SVGAGI. The CDR3 DNA reads TGTGCCAGCAGACGTACCAGGGAAAACATTCAGTACTTC. Protein sequence: CASRRTRENIQYF.

This clonotype was detected ten times or more. The DNA for the CDR3 is TGTGCCAGCAGCTTAGGGACCCGACTACCCAGCACAGATACGCAGTATTTT. It is translated as CASSLGTRLPSTDTQYF. V and J are TRBV7-2 and TRBJ2-3, with a tentative D call TRBD2 (5 bases). Trimming stripped 1 base from V and 0 bases from J, with 14 bases between. Germline-derived CDR1 and CDR2 are SGHTA and FQGNSA. The CDR3 length is 17 residues.

About this clonotype: This may arise from a read error, as a much more abundant clone is one base away. The chain has TRBV7-6 and TRBJ2-5; no clear D gene. Trimming stripped 1 base from V and 11 bases from J, with 14 bases between. The length of the CDR3 is 13 residues. Per germline, CDR1 SGHVS and CDR2 FNYEAQ. The CDR3 loop reads CASSLDGLDEQYF. The CDR3 region has the DNA TGTGCCAGCAGCTTAGACGGGTTAGATGAGCAGTACTTC.

This clonotype was counted many times. The chain recombines TRBV20-1 with TRBJ2-1; tentatively, D is TRBD1 (6 bases). CDR1 is DFQATT and CDR2 is SNEGSKA in the germline V gene (reference sequence). There are 13 residues in the CDR3. CDR3 DNA sequence: TGCAGCTTTCAGGGGACCTCCTACAATGAGCAGTTCTTC. It translates to CSFQGTSYNEQFF.

This clonotype appeared a few times. CDR3 sequence (DNA): TGCAGTCATTGGAGGGGGCATGGCTACACCTTC. It codes for CSHWRGHGYTF. The chain links TRBV20-1 to TRBJ1-2; 7 bases fit TRBD1. The CDR3 is 11 amino acids. Germline values: CDR1 DFQATT, CDR2 SNEGSKA (reference sequence). Trimming took 8 bases from V and 6 from J; bases not matched to a gene: 6.

Note on this clonotype: Just one base apart from a much larger clone, this may be a read error. The CDR3 DNA follows: TGTGCCAGCAGTTTCGGGGTTCCTCAAGAGACCCAGTACTTC. This codes for CASSFGVPQETQYF. The V call is TRBV12-3 or TRBV12-4, the J call TRBJ2-5, with D perhaps matching TRBD2 (5 bases). CDR3 length: 14 residues. V lost 3 bases, J lost 2 bases, and 10 bases lay in between.

This clonotype was observed a few times. The rearrangement links TRBV3-1 to TRBJ1-1, with D possibly TRBD1 on 5 matching bases. Germline V CDR1 and CDR2: LGHDT, YNNKEL (reference sequence). Trimming cost V 1 base and J 6 bases, with 12 bases left between them. The CDR3 extends over 14 amino acids. The CDR3 loop is CASSQVQGLSEAFF. The CDR3 DNA sequence: TGTGCCAGCAGCCAAGTTCAGGGACTCTCTGAAGCTTTCTTT.

This clonotype occurred many times. The chain employs TRBV12-3 or TRBV12-4 and TRBJ1-1; D not certain. The ends were cut back, 6 bases at V and 4 bases at J, with 9 bases in the middle. The CDR3 runs 12 residues. CDR3 sequence (DNA): TGTGCCAGCAGGGAGGTCGGCACTGAAGCTTTCTTT. This codes for CASREVGTEAFF.

This clonotype was detected a few times. The chain links TRBV5-1 to TRBJ2-7; D may be TRBD2 (7 bases). This CDR3 region has 15 residues. From germline, CDR1 is SGHRS and CDR2 YFSETQ. Trimming removed 2 bases at V and 1 base at J, with 13 bases between. CDR3 residues: CASSFWKGGSYEQYF. CDR3 DNA sequence: TGCGCCAGCAGCTTCTGGAAGGGGGGGTCCTACGAGCAGTACTTC.

The chain combines TRBV5-1 with TRBJ2-3; the D gene is possibly TRBD1 (5 bases). V shed 6 bases and J shed 1 base, with 15 bases lying between them. The CDR3 is 15 amino acids. Germline lookup yields CDR1 SGHRS and CDR2 YFSETQ. CDR3 bases: TGCGCCAGCACGCTAGGGGATTTTGGCACAGATACGCAGTATTTT. Protein product: CASTLGDFGTDTQYF.

Points on this clonotype: Since a much larger clone is just one base distant, this may be a read error. This chain uses TRBV9 with TRBJ2-1; 8 bases match TRBD2. Germline V gene data show CDR1 as SGDLS and CDR2 as YYNGEE. CDR3 length: 16 amino acids. The CDR3 bases are TGTGCCGGCAGCGTAGTTGGTAGCGGGGTCTACAATGAGCAGTTCTTC. Its translation is CAGSVVGSGVYNEQFF.

At least ten counts were recorded for this clonotype. The chain links TRBV20-1 to TRBJ2-5; TRBD2 aligns across 13 bases. Germline-derived CDR1 and CDR2 are DFQATT and SNEGSKA (reference sequence). The J segment lost 5 bases and the V segment lost 5 bases, leaving 5 bases of the junction unmatched. CDR3 size: 14 residues. CDR3 coding DNA: TGCAGTGCTCCACTAGCGGGGGGGTTTGAGACCCAGTACTTC. Amino acids: CSAPLAGGFETQYF.

This clonotype was detected many times. The genes are TRBV29-1 and TRBJ1-2, with 7 bases fitting TRBD1. V trimming: 4 bases; J trimming: 3 bases; junction bases outside the gene matches: 8. From germline, CDR1 is SQVTM and CDR2 ANQGSEA. This CDR3 contains 14 residues. For the CDR3, the DNA is TGCAGCGTTGGGGAGGGGGCACTTTACTATGGCTACACCTTC. It translates to CSVGEGALYYGYTF.

As for this clonotype: A read error is possible here, since a much larger clone lies one base away. V usage is TRBV20-1 and J usage is TRBJ1-2; 11 bases fit TRBD1. Germline lookup yields CDR1 DFQATT and CDR2 SNEGSKA (reference sequence). CDR3 length: 13 amino acids. The CDR3: CSAPRTGGNGCTF. DNA of the CDR3: TGCAGTGCCCCCAGGACAGGGGGCAATGGCTGCACCTTC.

This sequence joins TRBV6-1 and TRBJ2-7; 11 bases fit TRBD1. The CDR3 has 17 residues. The trim removed 6 bases at V and 0 bases at J, leaving 10 bases unmatched. The V gene's germline CDR1 is MNHNS and CDR2 SASEGT. The CDR3 bases are TGTGCCAGCAGCGTCCTTACCGGGACAGGGGGCTCCTACGAGCAGTACTTC. Encoded protein: CASSVLTGTGGSYEQYF.

This clonotype was seen more than once but under ten times. Here the CDR3 reads CSGKSSGPNTEAFF. DNA of the CDR3: TGCAGTGGCAAAAGCAGTGGACCGAACACTGAAGCTTTCTTT. V usage is TRBV20-1 and J usage is TRBJ1-1, with no clear D. The CDR3 totals 14 residues. The V end was cut by 7 bases, the J end by 1 base, with 16 bases between. The germline V gene has CDR1 DFQATT and CDR2 SNEGSKA (reference sequence).

This clonotype has only a few counts. The chain recombines TRBV18 with TRBJ2-5, with D possibly being TRBD1 (6 bases). Trimming took off 2 bases at V and 1 base at J, with 11 bases between the two ends. There are 15 residues in the CDR3. Germline CDR1 KGHSH, CDR2 LQKENI. The DNA of the CDR3 is TGTGCCAGCTCACCAGACAGGAGTTTCCAAGAGACCCAGTACTTC. It encodes CASSPDRSFQETQYF.

The chain carries TRBV5-6 and TRBJ1-1, with a weak D call TRBD1 (6 bases). The CDR3 has 15 amino acids. Trimming left V 3 bases short and J 1 base short, with 13 bases between. Germline V gene lookup returns CDR1 SGHDT and CDR2 YYEEEE. The CDR3 sequence is CASSSRGAGNTEAFF. The CDR3 DNA reads as TGTGCCAGCAGCTCGCGGGGGGCTGGGAACACTGAAGCTTTCTTT.

This clonotype appeared many times. The V gene is TRBV6-2 or TRBV6-3, the J gene TRBJ2-1; 11 bases match TRBD2. The CDR3 runs to 15 residues. Germline V lookup: CDR1 MNHEY, CDR2 SVGEGT. After removal of 7 bases from V and 6 bases from J, the junction contained 8 bases not matched to a gene. The CDR3 nucleotides are TGTGCCAGCATCCGACTAGCGGGGCTTTCCAATGAGCAGTTCTTC. Its protein product is CASIRLAGLSNEQFF.

This clonotype has ten or more counts. This chain uses TRBV3-1 with TRBJ2-2; no definite D call. Germline CDR1 and CDR2: LGHDT and YNNKEL (reference sequence). The CDR3 runs 13 residues. V shed 1 base and J shed 5 bases, with 5 bases lying between them. CDR3 nucleotide sequence: TGTGCCAGCAGCCAAGGGGGAACCGGGGAGCTGTTTTTT. This codes for CASSQGGTGELFF.

This clonotype was seen ten or more times. The CDR3 DNA follows: TGTGCCATCAGTGTGGTAGGGAGCGGCTACACCTTC. Protein sequence: CAISVVGSGYTF. The V call is TRBV10-3, the J call TRBJ1-2; D gene uncertain. V was trimmed by 4 bases and J by 8 bases, leaving 11 bases between them. The CDR3 sequence is 12 residues long. Germline V lookup: CDR1 ENHRY, CDR2 SYGVKD.

As for this clonotype: A much larger clone differs by one base, so this may be a read error. The rearrangement joins TRBV7-9 to TRBJ1-2; D possibly corresponds to TRBD1 (5 bases). Per germline, CDR1 SEHNR and CDR2 FQNEAQ (reference sequence). V shed 5 bases and J shed 5 bases, with 15 bases lying between them. The CDR3 is made up of 14 amino acids. The CDR3, as DNA: TGTGCCAGCAGCCCCTTGGGGGGGGTATATGGCTACACCTTC. Translation gives CASSPLGGVYGYTF.

Worth noting for this clonotype: The junction departs from germline at one end; a sequencing error may be responsible. The chain employs TRBV18 and TRBJ2-7; 15 nucleotides line up with TRBD2. This CDR3 comprises 17 residues. CDR1 and CDR2 from the germline V gene are KGHSH and LQKENI. CDR3 amino acids: CASSPPGGLAGGNEQYF. The CDR3 DNA reads as TGCGCCAGCTCACCACCAGGTGGACTAGCGGGGGGGAATGAGCAGTACTTC.

The rearrangement joins TRBV7-2 to TRBJ2-1; TRBD2 agrees at 14 bases. The DNA end is a closer match to TRBJ2-7, so the J assignment may be wrong. CDR3 length: 18 amino acids. Germline-derived CDR1 and CDR2 are SGHTA and FQGNSA. The CDR3 coding sequence is TGTGCCAGCAGCTTATTCAGGGGGACTAGCGGGAGACACAATGAGCAGTACTTC. Translated, it gives CASSLFRGTSGRHNEQYF.

The sample holds many counts of this clonotype. The chain joins TRBV3-1 to TRBJ2-1; D tentatively reads TRBD1 or TRBD2 (5 bases each). This CDR3 has 15 amino acids. Germline CDR1 is LGHDT and CDR2 is YNNKEL (reference sequence). The germline V and J ends were trimmed by 1 base and 7 bases, with 14 bases remaining between them. In DNA, the CDR3 is TGTGCCAGCAGCCAAGGGGACCCTCTGGCTAATGAGCAGTTCTTC. Translating it yields CASSQGDPLANEQFF.

This chain joins TRBV7-2 and TRBJ1-1, with D unclear. Germline values: CDR1 SGHTA, CDR2 FQGNSA. There are 12 residues in the CDR3. Trimming stripped 3 bases from V and 8 bases from J, with 10 bases between. The CDR3 DNA reads TGTGCCAGCAGCTTTTCCGTGGGCGAAGCTTTCTTT. Amino acid sequence: CASSFSVGEAFF.